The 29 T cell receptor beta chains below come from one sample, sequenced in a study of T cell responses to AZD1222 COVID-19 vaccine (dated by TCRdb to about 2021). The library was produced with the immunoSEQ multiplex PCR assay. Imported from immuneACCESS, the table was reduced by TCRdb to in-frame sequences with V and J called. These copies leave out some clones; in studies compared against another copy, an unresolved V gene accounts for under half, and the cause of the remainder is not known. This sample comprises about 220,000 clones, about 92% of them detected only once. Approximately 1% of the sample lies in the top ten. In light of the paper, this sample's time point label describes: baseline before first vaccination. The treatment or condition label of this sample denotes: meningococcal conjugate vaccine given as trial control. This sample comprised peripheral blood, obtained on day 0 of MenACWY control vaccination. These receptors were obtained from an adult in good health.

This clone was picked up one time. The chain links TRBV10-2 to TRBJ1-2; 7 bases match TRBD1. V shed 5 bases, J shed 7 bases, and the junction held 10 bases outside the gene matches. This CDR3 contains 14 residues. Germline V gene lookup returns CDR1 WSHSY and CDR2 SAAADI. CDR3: CASSSQGRLSGYTF. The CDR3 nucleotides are TGCGCCAGCAGTTCACAGGGGAGGCTTAGTGGCTACACCTTC.

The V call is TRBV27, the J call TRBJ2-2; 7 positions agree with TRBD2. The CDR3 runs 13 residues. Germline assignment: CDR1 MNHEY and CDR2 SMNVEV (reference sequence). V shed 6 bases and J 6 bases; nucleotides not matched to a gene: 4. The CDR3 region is CASRPGGAGELFF. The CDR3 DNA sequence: TGTGCCAGCAGACCTGGGGGGGCCGGGGAGCTGTTTTTT.

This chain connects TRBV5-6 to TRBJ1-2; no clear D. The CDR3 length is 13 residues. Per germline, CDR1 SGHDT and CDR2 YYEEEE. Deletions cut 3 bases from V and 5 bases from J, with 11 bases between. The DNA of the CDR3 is TGTGCCAGCAGCTCGACCTCCGGGTATGGCTACACCTTC. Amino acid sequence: CASSSTSGYGYTF.

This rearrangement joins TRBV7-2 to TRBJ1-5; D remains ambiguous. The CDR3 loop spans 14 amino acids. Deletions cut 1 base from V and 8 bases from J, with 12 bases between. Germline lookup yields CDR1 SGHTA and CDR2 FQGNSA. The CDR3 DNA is TGTGCCAGCAGCTTAGGCATAGGCGCGGAGCCCCAGCATTTT. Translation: CASSLGIGAEPQHF.

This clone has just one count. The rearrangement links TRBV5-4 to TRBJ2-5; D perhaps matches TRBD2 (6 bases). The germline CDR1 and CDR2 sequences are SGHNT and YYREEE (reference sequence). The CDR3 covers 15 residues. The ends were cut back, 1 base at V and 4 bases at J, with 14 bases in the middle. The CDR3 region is CASSLQLGGAETQYF. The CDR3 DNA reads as TGTGCCAGCAGCTTGCAGTTGGGCGGGGCAGAGACCCAGTACTTC.

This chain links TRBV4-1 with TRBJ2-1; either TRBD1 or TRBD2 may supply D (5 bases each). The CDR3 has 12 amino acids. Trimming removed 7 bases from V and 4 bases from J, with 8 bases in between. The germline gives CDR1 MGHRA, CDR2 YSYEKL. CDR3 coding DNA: TGCGCCAGCATGGGGGATTACAATGAGCAGTTCTTC. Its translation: CASMGDYNEQFF.

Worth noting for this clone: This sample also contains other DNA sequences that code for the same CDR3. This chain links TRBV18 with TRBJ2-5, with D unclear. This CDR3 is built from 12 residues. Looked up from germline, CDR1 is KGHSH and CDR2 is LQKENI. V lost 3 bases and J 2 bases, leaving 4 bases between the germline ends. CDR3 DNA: TGTGCCAGCTCACCCTCTCAAGAGACCCAGTACTTC. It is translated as CASSPSQETQYF. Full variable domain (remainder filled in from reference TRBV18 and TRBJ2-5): NAGVMQNPRHLVRRRGQEARLRCSPMKGHSHVYWYRQLPEEGLKFMVYLQKENIIDESGMPKERFSAEFPKEGPSILRIQQVVRGDSAAYFCASSPSQETQYFGPGTRLLVL.

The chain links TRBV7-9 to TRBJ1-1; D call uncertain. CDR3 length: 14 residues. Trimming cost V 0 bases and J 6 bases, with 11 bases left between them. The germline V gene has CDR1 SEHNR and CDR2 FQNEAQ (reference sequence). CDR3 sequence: CASSLAVDAAEAFF. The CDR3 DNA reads TGTGCCAGCAGCTTAGCGGTGGATGCGGCTGAAGCTTTCTTT.

CDR3 nucleotide sequence: TGTGCCAGCAGGCCTGGACTGATGAACACTGAAGCTTTCTTT. It is translated as CASRPGLMNTEAFF. This chain connects TRBV5-6 to TRBJ1-1; no clear D. CDR1 and CDR2 from the germline V gene are SGHDT and YYEEEE. V gave up 5 bases and J gave up 0 bases, with 11 bases separating them. This CDR3 comprises 14 residues.

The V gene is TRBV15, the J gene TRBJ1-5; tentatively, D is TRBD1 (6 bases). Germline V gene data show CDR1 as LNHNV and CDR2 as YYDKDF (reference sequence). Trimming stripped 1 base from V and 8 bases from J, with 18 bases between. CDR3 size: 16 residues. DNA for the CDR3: TGTGCCACCAGCAGAGGAGGGGGGACGTCTGGGGAGCCCCAGCATTTT. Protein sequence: CATSRGGGTSGEPQHF.

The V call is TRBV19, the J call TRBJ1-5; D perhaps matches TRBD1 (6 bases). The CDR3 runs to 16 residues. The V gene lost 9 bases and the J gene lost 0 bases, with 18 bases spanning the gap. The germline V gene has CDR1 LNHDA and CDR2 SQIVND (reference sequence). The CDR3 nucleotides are TGTGCCAGCTCTCCCCAGGGGAGGGATAGCAATCAGCCCCAGCATTTT. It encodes CASSPQGRDSNQPQHF.

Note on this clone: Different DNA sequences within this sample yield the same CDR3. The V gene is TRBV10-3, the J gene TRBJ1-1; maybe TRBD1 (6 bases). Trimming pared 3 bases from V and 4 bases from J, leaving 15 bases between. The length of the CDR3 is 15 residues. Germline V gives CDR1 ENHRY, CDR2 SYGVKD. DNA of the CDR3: TGTGCCATCAGTGAATTGACAGGAGGAGGCACTGAAGCTTTCTTT. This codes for CAISELTGGGTEAFF.

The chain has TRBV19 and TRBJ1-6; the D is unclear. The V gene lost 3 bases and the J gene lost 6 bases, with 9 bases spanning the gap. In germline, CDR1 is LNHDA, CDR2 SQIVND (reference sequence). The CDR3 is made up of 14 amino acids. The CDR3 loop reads CASSIAQSNSPLHF. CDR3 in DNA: TGTGCCAGTAGTATCGCACAGAGTAATTCACCCCTCCACTTT. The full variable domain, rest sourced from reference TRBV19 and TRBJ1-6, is DGGITQSPKYLFRKEGQNVTLSCEQNLNHDAMYWYRQDPGQGLRLIYYSQIVNDFQKGDIAEGYSVSREKKESFPLTVTSAQKNPTAFYLCASSIAQSNSPLHFGNGTRLTVT.

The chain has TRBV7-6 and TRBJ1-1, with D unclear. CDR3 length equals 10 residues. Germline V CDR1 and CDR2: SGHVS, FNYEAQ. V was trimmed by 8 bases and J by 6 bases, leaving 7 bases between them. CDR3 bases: TGTGCCAGCGGGAGGGCTGAAGCTTTCTTT. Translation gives CASGRAEAFF.

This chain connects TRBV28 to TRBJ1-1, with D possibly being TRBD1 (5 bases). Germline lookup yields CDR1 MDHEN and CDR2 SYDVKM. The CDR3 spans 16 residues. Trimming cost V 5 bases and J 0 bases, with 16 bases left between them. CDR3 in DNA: TGTGCCAGCAGTGTTTGGCCAGGGTCCATGAACACTGAAGCTTTCTTT. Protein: CASSVWPGSMNTEAFF.

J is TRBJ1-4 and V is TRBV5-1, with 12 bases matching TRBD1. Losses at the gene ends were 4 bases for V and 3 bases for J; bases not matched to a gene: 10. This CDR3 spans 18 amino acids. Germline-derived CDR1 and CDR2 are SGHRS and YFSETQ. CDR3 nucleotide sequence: TGCGCCAGCAGCCTGGGGGGGACAGGGGGCCCGGCTAATGAAAAACTGTTTTTT. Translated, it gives CASSLGGTGGPANEKLFF.

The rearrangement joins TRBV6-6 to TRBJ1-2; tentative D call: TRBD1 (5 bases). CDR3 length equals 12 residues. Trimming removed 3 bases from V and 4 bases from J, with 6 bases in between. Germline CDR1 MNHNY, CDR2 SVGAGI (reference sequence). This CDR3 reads CASSYGAYGYTF. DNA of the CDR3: TGTGCCAGCAGTTATGGGGCCTATGGCTACACCTTC.

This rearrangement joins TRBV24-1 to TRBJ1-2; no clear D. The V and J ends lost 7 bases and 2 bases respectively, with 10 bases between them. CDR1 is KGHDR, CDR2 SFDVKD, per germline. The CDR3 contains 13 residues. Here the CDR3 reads CATSIGRNYGYTF. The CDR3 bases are TGTGCCACCAGCATTGGACGAAACTATGGCTACACCTTC.

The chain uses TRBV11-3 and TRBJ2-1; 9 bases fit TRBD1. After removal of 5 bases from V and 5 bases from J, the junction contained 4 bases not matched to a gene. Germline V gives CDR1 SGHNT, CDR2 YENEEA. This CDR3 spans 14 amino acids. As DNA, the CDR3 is TGTGCCAGCAGCCGGACAGGGGTTAACAATGAGCAGTTCTTC. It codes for CASSRTGVNNEQFF. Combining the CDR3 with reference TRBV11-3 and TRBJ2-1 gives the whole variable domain EAGVVQSPRYKIIEKKQPVAFWCNPISGHNTLYWYLQNLGQGPELLIRYENEEAVDDSQLPKDRFSAERLKGVDSTLKIQPAELGDSAVYLCASSRTGVNNEQFFGPGTRLTVL.

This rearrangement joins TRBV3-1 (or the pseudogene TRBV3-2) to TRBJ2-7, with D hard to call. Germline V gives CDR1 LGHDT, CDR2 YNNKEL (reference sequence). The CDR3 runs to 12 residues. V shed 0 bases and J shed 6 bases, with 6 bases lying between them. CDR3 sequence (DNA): TGTGCCAGCAGCCAAGATGGTCGCGAGCAGTACTTC. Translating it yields CASSQDGREQYF.

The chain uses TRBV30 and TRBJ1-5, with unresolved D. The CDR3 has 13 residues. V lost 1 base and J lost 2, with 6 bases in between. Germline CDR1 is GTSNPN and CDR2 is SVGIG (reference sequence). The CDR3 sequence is CAWSDQGNQPQHF. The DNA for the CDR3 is TGTGCCTGGAGTGACCAGGGCAATCAGCCCCAGCATTTT.

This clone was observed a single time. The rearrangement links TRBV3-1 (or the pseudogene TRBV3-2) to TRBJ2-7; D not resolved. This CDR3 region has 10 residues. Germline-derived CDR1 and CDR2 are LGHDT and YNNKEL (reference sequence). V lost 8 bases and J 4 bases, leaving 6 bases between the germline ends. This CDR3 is CASGDYEQYF. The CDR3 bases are TGTGCCAGCGGCGATTACGAGCAGTACTTC.

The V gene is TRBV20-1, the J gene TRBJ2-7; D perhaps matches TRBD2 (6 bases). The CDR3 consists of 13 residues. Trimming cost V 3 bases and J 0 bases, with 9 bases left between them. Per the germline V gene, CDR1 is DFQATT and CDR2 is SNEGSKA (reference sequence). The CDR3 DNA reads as TGCAGTGCTAGTGGGGGGAGCTCCTACGAGCAGTACTTC. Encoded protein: CSASGGSSYEQYF.

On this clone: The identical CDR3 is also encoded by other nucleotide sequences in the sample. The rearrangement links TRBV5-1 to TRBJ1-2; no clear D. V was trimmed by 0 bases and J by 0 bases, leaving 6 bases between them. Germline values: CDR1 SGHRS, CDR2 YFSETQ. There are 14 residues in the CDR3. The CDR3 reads CASSLGTANYGYTF. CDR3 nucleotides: TGCGCCAGCAGCTTGGGGACTGCTAACTATGGCTACACCTTC. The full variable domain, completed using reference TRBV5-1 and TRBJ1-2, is KAGVTQTPRYLIKTRGQQVTLSCSPISGHRSVSWYQQTPGQGLQFLFEYFSETQRNKGNFPGRFSGRQFSNSRSEMNVSTLELGDSALYLCASSLGTANYGYTFGSGTRLTVV.

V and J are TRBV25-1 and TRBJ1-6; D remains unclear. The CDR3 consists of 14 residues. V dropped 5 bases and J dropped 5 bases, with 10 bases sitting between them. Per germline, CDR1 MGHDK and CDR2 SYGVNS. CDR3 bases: TGTGCCAGCAGTCTTAGGGTCAATAATTCACCCCTCCACTTT. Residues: CASSLRVNNSPLHF. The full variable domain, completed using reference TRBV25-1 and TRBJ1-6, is EADIYQTPRYLVIGTGKKITLECSQTMGHDKMYWYQQDPGMELHLIHYSYGVNSTEKGDLSSESTVSRIRTEHFPLTLESARPSHTSQYLCASSLRVNNSPLHFGNGTRLTVT.

The CDR3, as DNA: TGTGCCAGCAGTGCGGACTCCATTACATACAATGAGCAGTTCTTC. Its protein product is CASSADSITYNEQFF. The chain recombines TRBV2 with TRBJ2-1; possibly TRBD2 for D (5 bases). The ends were cut back, 4 bases at V and 4 bases at J, with 14 bases in the middle. CDR3 size: 15 residues. Germline lookup yields CDR1 SNHLY and CDR2 FYNNEI. Supplemented by reference TRBV2 and TRBJ2-1, the full variable domain reads EPEVTQTPSHQVTQMGQEVILRCVPISNHLYFYWYRQILGQKVEFLVSFYNNEISEKSEIFDDQFSVERPDGSNFTLKIRSTKLEDSAMYFCASSADSITYNEQFFGPGTRLTVL.

The DNA of the CDR3 is TGCGCCAGCAGTCAAGCCGGGACAGTAGGAAACACCATATATTTT. Its translation: CASSQAGTVGNTIYF. This chain connects TRBV23-1 to TRBJ1-3, with TRBD1 matching over 7 bases. TRBV23-1 falls under the ORF class, with uncertain function. V trimming: 2 bases; J trimming: 4 bases; junction bases outside the gene matches: 5. The CDR3 has 15 residues.

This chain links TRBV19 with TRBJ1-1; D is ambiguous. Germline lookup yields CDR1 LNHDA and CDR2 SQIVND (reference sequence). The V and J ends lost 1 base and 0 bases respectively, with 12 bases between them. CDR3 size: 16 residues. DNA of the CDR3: TGTGCCAGTAGTATAGGCCGGAGGAGCATGAACACTGAAGCTTTCTTT. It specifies CASSIGRRSMNTEAFF. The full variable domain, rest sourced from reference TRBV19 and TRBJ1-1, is DGGITQSPKYLFRKEGQNVTLSCEQNLNHDAMYWYRQDPGQGLRLIYYSQIVNDFQKGDIAEGYSVSREKKESFPLTVTSAQKNPTAFYLCASSIGRRSMNTEAFFGQGTRLTVV.

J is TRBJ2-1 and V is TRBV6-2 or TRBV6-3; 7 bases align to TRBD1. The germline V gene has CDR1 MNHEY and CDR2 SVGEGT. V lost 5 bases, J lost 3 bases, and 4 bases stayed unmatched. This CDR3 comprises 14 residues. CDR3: CASSPGQSYNEQFF. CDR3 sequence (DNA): TGTGCCAGCAGTCCGGGACAGAGCTACAATGAGCAGTTCTTC.